This T cell receptor (beta chain) was obtained from a study of identical twins. About this clonotype itself: What it binds is unknown.

This CDR3 region has 18 residues. Looked up from germline, CDR1 is SGHRS and CDR2 is YFSETQ. V gave up 1 base and J gave up 4 bases; unmatched junction bases: 13. Unique molecular identifiers were present on the cDNA, which also gained a universal primer site by template switching. MiXCR, applied by TCRdb to the 5' RACE reads, yields one record per CDR3 protein. This sample has some 1,600,000 distinct CDR3 sequences, with more than 30% found just once. Study-level findings and limits: Cross-sectional statistics underpinned the conclusions; the same donors were not followed.

The sequence derives from a newborn girl in good health. V usage is TRBV5-1 and J usage is TRBJ2-2; 7 positions match TRBD1. The specimen sequenced was cord blood. The CDR3 nucleotides read TGCGCCAGCAGCTTGCGGGGACAGAGCCGCCCTGGCACCGGGGAGCTGTTTTTT. This sequence encodes CASSLRGQSRPGTGELFF.